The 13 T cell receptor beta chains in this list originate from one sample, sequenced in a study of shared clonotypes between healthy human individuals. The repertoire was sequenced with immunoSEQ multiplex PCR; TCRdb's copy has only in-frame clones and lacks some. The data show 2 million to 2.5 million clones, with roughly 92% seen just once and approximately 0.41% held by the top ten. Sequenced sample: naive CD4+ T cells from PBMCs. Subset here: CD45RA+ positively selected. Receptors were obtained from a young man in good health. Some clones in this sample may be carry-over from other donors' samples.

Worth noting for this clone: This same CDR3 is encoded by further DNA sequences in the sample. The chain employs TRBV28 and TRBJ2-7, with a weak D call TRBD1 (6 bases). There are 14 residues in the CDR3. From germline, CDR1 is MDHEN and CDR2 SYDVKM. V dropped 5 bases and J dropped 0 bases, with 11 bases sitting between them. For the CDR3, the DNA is TGTGCCAGCAGTCCCCCGGGACACTCCTACGAGCAGTACTTC. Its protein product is CASSPPGHSYEQYF.

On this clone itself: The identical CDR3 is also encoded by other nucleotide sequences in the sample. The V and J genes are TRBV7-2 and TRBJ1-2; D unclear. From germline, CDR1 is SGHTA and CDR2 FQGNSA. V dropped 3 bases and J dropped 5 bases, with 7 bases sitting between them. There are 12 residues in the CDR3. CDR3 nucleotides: TGTGCCAGCAGCTTCCCAAATTATGGCTACACCTTC. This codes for CASSFPNYGYTF. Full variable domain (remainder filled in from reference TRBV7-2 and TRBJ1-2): GAGVSQSPSNKVTEKGKDVELRCDPISGHTALYWYRQSLGQGLEFLIYFQGNSAPDKSGLPSDRFSAERTGGSVSTLTIQRTQQEDSAVYLCASSFPNYGYTFGSGTRLTVV.

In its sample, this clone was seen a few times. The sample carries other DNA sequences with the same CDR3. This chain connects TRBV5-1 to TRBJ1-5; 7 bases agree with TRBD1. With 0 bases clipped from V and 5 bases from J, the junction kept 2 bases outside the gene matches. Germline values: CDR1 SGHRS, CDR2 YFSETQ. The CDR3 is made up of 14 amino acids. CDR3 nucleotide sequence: TGCGCCAGCAGCTTGGGGGACAGAGATCAGCCCCAGCATTTT. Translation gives CASSLGDRDQPQHF.

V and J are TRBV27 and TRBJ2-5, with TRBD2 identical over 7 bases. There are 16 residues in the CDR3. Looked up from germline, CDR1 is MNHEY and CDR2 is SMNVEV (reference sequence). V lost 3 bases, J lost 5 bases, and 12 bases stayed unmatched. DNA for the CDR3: TGTGCCAGCAGTTTTGGTCCGGGGGGAGTTCTTGAGACCCAGTACTTC. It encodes CASSFGPGGVLETQYF.

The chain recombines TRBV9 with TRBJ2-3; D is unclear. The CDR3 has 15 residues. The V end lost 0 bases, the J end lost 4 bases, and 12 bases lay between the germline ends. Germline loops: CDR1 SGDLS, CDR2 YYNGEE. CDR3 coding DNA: TGTGCCAGCAGCGTAGCGTCGGATGTGGCAGATACGCAGTATTTT. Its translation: CASSVASDVADTQYF.

In nucleotides, the CDR3 is TGTGCCATCACCTCTAAGGCGGCAGGGAGCGCTGAAGCTTTCTTT. This gives the protein CAITSKAAGSAEAFF. J is TRBJ1-1 and V is TRBV10-3, with D possibly TRBD1 on 5 matching bases. Germline loops: CDR1 ENHRY, CDR2 SYGVKD. The CDR3 sequence is 15 residues long. With 7 bases removed from V and 6 bases from J, the gap between germline ends came to 21 bases.

The CDR3 reads CASSLGTAQETQYF. The CDR3 DNA is TGTGCCAGCAGCTTGGGGACGGCTCAAGAGACCCAGTACTTC. The rearrangement uses TRBV5-6 and TRBJ2-5, with D uncertain. The CDR3 is made up of 14 amino acids. The germline gives CDR1 SGHDT, CDR2 YYEEEE. V gave up 0 bases and J gave up 2 bases, with 8 bases separating them. The full variable domain, in which reference TRBV5-6 and TRBJ2-5 provide the parts outside the CDR3, is DAGVTQSPTHLIKTRGQQVTLRCSPKSGHDTVSWYQQALGQGPQFIFQYYEEEERQRGNFPDRFSGHQFPNYSSELNVNALLLGDSALYLCASSLGTAQETQYFGPGTRLLVL.

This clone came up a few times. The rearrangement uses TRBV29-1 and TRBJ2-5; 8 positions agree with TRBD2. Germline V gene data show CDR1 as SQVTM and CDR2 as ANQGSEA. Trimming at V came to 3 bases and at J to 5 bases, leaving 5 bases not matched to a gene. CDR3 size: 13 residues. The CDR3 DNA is TGCAGCGTTGACAGGACTAGCTATGAGACCCAGTACTTC. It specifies CSVDRTSYETQYF.

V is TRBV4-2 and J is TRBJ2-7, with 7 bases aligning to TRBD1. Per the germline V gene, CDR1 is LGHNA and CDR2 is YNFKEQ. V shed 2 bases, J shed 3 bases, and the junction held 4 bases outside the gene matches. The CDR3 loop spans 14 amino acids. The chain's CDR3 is CASSQRQGGYEQYF. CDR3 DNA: TGTGCCAGCAGCCAAAGACAGGGCGGCTACGAGCAGTACTTC.

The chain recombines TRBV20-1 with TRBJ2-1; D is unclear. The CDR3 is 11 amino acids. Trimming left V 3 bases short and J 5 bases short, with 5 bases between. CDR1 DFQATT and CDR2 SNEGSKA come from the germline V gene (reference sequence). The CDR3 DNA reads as TGCAGTGCTAGTGAGAACAATGAGCAGTTCTTC. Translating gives CSASENNEQFF.

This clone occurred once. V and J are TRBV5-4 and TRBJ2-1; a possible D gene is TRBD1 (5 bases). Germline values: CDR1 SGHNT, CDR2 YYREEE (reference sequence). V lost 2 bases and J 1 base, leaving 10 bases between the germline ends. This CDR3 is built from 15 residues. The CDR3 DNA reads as TGTGCCAGCAGCTTCAAGTCAGGGTCCTACAATGAGCAGTTCTTC. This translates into CASSFKSGSYNEQFF.

The CDR3: CSVEDFSPGYGYTF. CDR3 coding DNA: TGCAGCGTTGAAGATTTTAGCCCCGGCTATGGCTACACCTTC. This chain links TRBV29-1 with TRBJ1-2; D is uncertain. Germline loops: CDR1 SQVTM, CDR2 ANQGSEA. Trimming cost V 0 bases and J 4 bases, with 12 bases left between them. The CDR3 consists of 14 residues. The full variable domain, rest sourced from reference TRBV29-1 and TRBJ1-2, is SAVISQKPSRDICQRGTSLTIQCQVDSQVTMMFWYRQQPGQSLTLIATANQGSEATYESGFVIDKFPISRPNLTFSTLTVSNMSPEDSSIYLCSVEDFSPGYGYTFGSGTRLTVV.

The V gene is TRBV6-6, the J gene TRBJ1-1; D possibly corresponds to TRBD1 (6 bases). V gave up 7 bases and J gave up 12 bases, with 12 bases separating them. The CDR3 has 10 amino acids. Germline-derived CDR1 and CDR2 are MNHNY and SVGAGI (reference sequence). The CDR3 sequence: CASKGQLTFF. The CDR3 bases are TGTGCCAGCAAAGGACAGCTTACTTTCTTT.